The TCR beta chain described here comes from a study of cytomegalovirus exposure and HLA in healthy donors. Study-level results: Presence/absence analyses assumed roughly uniform sequencing depth across donors, which may not hold. What TCR beta sequences reportedly achieved was accurate prediction of HLA-A and HLA-B alleles in most subjects. Serostatus for CMV was the only available immune exposure information.

It was with 60 Vbeta and 13 Jbeta primers that the PCR ran. Data came from immunoSEQ multiplex PCR; TCRdb stores just in-frame clones and leaves some out. The data contain about 150,000 clones, approximately 81% of them singletons. The V gene's germline CDR1 is MNHEY and CDR2 SVGAGI. The V and J ends lost 5 bases and 7 bases, in that order; junction bases with no gene match: 5. The CDR3 runs 13 residues. To note about this clone: The antigen is not known.

Sequencing used PBMCs. The chain joins TRBV6-5 to TRBJ2-1; 7 nucleotides line up with TRBD1. This clonotype was obtained from a woman under 30 in good health and CMV-seronegative. CDR3 DNA sequence: TGTGCCAGCAGTAAAACAGGGGTGAATGAGCAGTTCTTC. Its protein is CASSKTGVNEQFF.